Sequencing of this T cell receptor beta chain was carried out in a study of blood T cells in healthy people across ages. Broader study findings: Those diversity estimates obtained from one million T cells were thought to be underestimates. What prevented conclusive comparison of naive and antigen-experienced cells was that PBMCs were unsorted. Older age coincided with a roughly linear decline in TCR beta diversity per million T cells.

Combining a sample-barcoded 5' primer with a J-beta primer mix, a second PCR ran for roughly 7 to 12 cycles. TCRdb passed the 5' RACE reads through MiXCR, listing each CDR3 protein once. The sample includes about 730,000 distinct CDR3 sequences, roughly two fifths seen only once; the top ten take roughly 20%. Trimming pared 6 bases from V and 0 bases from J, leaving 11 bases between. The CDR3 has 13 residues. Germline V gives CDR1 SQVTM, CDR2 ANQGSEA. Extractions gave at least 5.5 micrograms of total RNA per sample. To note about this clonotype: Its antigen is unidentified.

This TCR was sampled from an older woman in good health. This sequence joins TRBV29-1 and TRBJ1-1; D possibly corresponds to TRBD1 (6 bases). The sample consisted of blood. For the CDR3, the DNA is TGCAGCGTAAACAGGGTGGTGAACACTGAAGCTTTCTTT. Protein product: CSVNRVVNTEAFF.